This record concerns one TCR beta chain sequence. Its specificity is unknown. The sample is drawn from a study of T-cell memory formation after mild COVID-19. Whole-study findings and limits: Some clones that responded turned up in pre-infection memory, which suggests that cross-reactive memory joined in.

CDR1 and CDR2 (germline): MNHEY, SVGAGI. Losses at the gene ends were 5 bases for V and 3 bases for J; bases not matched to a gene: 4. This CDR3 has 14 amino acids. MiXCR, applied by TCRdb to the 5' RACE reads, yields one record per CDR3 protein. The data contain a few hundred thousand distinct CDR3 sequences, 21% of them singletons. Sequenced material: PBMCs or a T cell subset sorted from them (not recorded which). The origin of this receptor is an adult woman who had mild COVID-19 (a few samples of this study predate the infection). Cell type and time point are not known. The chain couples TRBV6-5 to TRBJ1-2, with TRBD1 matching 9 bases. CDR3 in DNA: TGTGCCAGCAGTCCACAGGGGGCAGACTATGGCTACACCTTC. Translating it yields CASSPQGADYGYTF.